A single sample gave rise to the 11 T cell receptor beta chains below, sequenced in a study of blood T cell repertoires in COVID-19. The method was immunoSEQ multiplex PCR; TCRdb's version includes in-frame clones alone and lacks a portion of them. In the table there are some 240,000 clones, 92% of which are singletons. The sequenced material came from peripheral blood. These receptors all stem from a man aged 60 to 75 with COVID-19, enrolled during active disease.

The chain links TRBV2 to TRBJ2-3, with TRBD2 as a possible D gene (6 bases). This CDR3 spans 15 amino acids. V lost 7 bases and J 4 bases, leaving 18 bases between the germline ends. CDR1 SNHLY and CDR2 FYNNEI come from the germline V gene. As DNA, the CDR3 is TGTGCCAGCACTGGTAGTGGAGGGCCTTCAGATACGCAGTATTTT. It translates to CASTGSGGPSDTQYF.

Many counts were recorded for this clone. The chain carries TRBV4-1 and TRBJ1-3; D is ambiguous. V lost 3 bases and J lost 5, with 8 bases in between. The CDR3 totals 13 residues. Germline CDR1 MGHRA, CDR2 YSYEKL. The CDR3 DNA reads as TGCGCCAGCAGCCATAACAACCGAAACACCATATATTTT. It codes for CASSHNNRNTIYF.

The CDR3 nucleotides are TGTGCCAGTAGTTCGACAGGGGTCGCGGAAAAACTGTTTTTT. Encoded protein: CASSSTGVAEKLFF. This rearrangement joins TRBV19 to TRBJ1-4; 8 bases are shared with TRBD1. V trimming: 5 bases; J trimming: 8 bases; junction bases outside the gene matches: 7. Germline V gives CDR1 LNHDA, CDR2 SQIVND (reference sequence). The CDR3 spans 14 residues.

Here the CDR3 DNA reads TGCGCCAGCAGCCCCTCAGGGTCAACTAATGAAAAACTGTTTTTT. This translates into CASSPSGSTNEKLFF. The chain is built from TRBV5-1 and TRBJ1-4, with D possibly matching TRBD1 (5 bases). Trimming took off 4 bases at V and 0 bases at J, with 10 bases between the two ends. The CDR3 runs to 15 residues. Germline assignment: CDR1 SGHRS and CDR2 YFSETQ.

The chain joins TRBV3-1 (or the pseudogene TRBV3-2) to TRBJ2-7; 8 bases are a match to TRBD1. Germline V gene sequence: CDR1 LGHDT, CDR2 YNNKEL (reference sequence). Unmatched junction bases numbered 4, after V lost 1 base and J lost 2 bases. CDR3 size: 15 residues. CDR3 region: CASSQVLGQAYEQYF. The CDR3 DNA sequence: TGTGCCAGCAGCCAAGTTCTGGGACAGGCCTACGAGCAGTACTTC.

The rearrangement links TRBV3-1 (or the pseudogene TRBV3-2) to TRBJ2-1; D is unresolved. Germline CDR1 and CDR2: LGHDT and YNNKEL (reference sequence). V dropped 0 bases and J dropped 1 base, with 10 bases sitting between them. This CDR3 comprises 16 residues. The CDR3 DNA follows: TGTGCCAGCAGCCAAGAGAATCGGCGGTCCTACAATGAGCAGTTCTTC. It specifies CASSQENRRSYNEQFF.

This clone showed up just once. V usage is TRBV11-2 and J usage is TRBJ2-3, with TRBD2 as a possible D gene (6 bases). With 3 bases removed from V and 2 bases from J, the gap between germline ends came to 12 bases. The germline V gene has CDR1 SGHAT and CDR2 FQNNGV. The CDR3 length is 15 residues. CDR3 sequence: CASSFPGLDTDTQYF. CDR3 nucleotide sequence: TGTGCCAGCAGCTTCCCGGGACTGGACACAGATACGCAGTATTTT.

As DNA, the CDR3 is TGCGCCAGCAGCTTTGACAGCTCTGGAAACACCATATATTTT. This encodes CASSFDSSGNTIYF. The V gene is TRBV5-1, the J gene TRBJ1-3; D is possibly TRBD1 (5 bases). Germline CDR1 reads SGHRS; CDR2 reads YFSETQ. CDR3 length: 14 amino acids. Trimming took off 2 bases at V and 0 bases at J, with 6 bases between the two ends. The variable domain in full, with the rest retrieved from reference TRBV5-1 and TRBJ1-3, is KAGVTQTPRYLIKTRGQQVTLSCSPISGHRSVSWYQQTPGQGLQFLFEYFSETQRNKGNFPGRFSGRQFSNSRSEMNVSTLELGDSALYLCASSFDSSGNTIYFGEGSWLTVV.

In this sample, this clone turned up once. The genes are TRBV7-9 and TRBJ1-1; no clear D. Trimming cost V 5 bases and J 4 bases, with 11 bases left between them. Germline V gene lookup returns CDR1 SEHNR and CDR2 FQNEAQ (reference sequence). The CDR3 is 13 amino acids. CDR3 sequence (DNA): TGTGCCAGCAGCACCGACGAGGTCACTGAAGCTTTCTTT. Protein product: CASSTDEVTEAFF.

The chain is built from TRBV9 and TRBJ1-5; 8 bases are a match to TRBD1. CDR1 is SGDLS and CDR2 is YYNGEE in the germline V gene. The CDR3 sequence is 14 residues long. V was pared by 5 bases and J by 5 bases, with 6 bases of the junction left unmatched. The CDR3 reads CASSVTGGYQPQHF. CDR3 sequence (DNA): TGTGCCAGCAGTGTTACAGGGGGATATCAGCCCCAGCATTTT.

Comment on this clone: Distinct nucleotide sequences in the sample also encode this CDR3. The rearrangement links TRBV6-5 to TRBJ2-7; TRBD1 might be the D (5 bases). CDR3 length: 15 amino acids. V gave up 0 bases and J gave up 0 bases, with 9 bases separating them. From germline, CDR1 is MNHEY and CDR2 SVGAGI. CDR3: CASSYSTASSYEQYF. The DNA of the CDR3 is TGTGCCAGCAGTTACTCGACAGCGAGCTCCTACGAGCAGTACTTC.